Included here is one T cell receptor beta chain sequence, with context. Its cognate antigen is unknown. The data derive from a study of cytomegalovirus exposure and HLA in healthy donors. PCR used 60 Vbeta primers and 13 Jbeta primers. The protocol was immunoSEQ multiplex PCR, while the TCRdb copy is restricted to in-frame clones and leaves out a portion. Of about 160,000 clones listed, roughly 85% are singletons. The V gene lost 3 bases and the J gene lost 3 bases, with 12 bases spanning the gap. The CDR3 runs to 14 residues. Germline V CDR1 and CDR2: SEHNR, FQNEAQ (reference sequence). Points from the study as a whole: Around 160 TCR beta chains were listed as cytomegalovirus-associated. There were some public TCRs occurring in many donors, but most TCR sequences were rare. The classifier, whose performance was assessed in both the original and validation cohorts, reportedly diagnosed cytomegalovirus status with high specificity and sensitivity. In most subjects, TCR beta sequences reportedly gave accurate predictions of HLA-A and HLA-B alleles.

The TCR was taken from a man aged 25 to 40 in good health and CMV-seronegative. The chain carries TRBV7-9 and TRBJ2-7; D uncertain. The sequencing sample was made of PBMCs. The CDR3 protein is CASSLPLGRYEQYF. The CDR3 DNA sequence: TGTGCCAGCAGCTTGCCCTTGGGCCGCTACGAGCAGTACTTC.